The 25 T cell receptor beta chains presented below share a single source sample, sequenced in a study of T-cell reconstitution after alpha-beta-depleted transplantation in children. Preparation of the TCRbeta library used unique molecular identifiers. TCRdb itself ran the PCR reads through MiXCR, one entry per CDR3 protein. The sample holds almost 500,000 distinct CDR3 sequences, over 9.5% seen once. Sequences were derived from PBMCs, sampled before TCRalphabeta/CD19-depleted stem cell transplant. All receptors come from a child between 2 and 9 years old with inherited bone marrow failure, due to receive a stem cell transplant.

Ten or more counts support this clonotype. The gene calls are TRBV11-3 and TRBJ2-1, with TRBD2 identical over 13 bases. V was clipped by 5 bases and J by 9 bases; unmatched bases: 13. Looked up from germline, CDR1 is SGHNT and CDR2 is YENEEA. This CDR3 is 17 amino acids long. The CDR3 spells CASSARTSGRSIGEQFF. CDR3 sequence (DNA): TGTGCCAGCAGCGCCCGGACTAGCGGGAGATCAATCGGTGAGCAGTTCTTC.

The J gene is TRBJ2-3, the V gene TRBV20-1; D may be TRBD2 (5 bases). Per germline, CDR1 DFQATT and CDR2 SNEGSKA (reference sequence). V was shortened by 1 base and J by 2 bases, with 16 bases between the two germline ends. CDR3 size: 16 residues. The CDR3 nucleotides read TGCAGTGCTAGAGGGACTTTTGTAAGGGACACAGATACGCAGTATTTT. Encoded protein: CSARGTFVRDTDTQYF.

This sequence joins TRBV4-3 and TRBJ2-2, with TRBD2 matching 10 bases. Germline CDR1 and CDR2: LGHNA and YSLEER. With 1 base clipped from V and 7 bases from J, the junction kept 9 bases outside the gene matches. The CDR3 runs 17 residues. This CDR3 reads CASSQGTSGITGGELFF. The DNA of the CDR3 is TGCGCCAGCAGCCAAGGGACTAGCGGAATCACGGGCGGGGAGCTGTTTTTT.

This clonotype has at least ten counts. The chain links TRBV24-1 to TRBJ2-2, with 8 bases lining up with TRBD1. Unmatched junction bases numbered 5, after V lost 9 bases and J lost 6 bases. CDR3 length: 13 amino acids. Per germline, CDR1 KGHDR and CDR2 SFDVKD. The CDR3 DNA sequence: TGTGCCACCGGACAACAGGGGGCCGGGGAGCTGTTTTTT. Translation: CATGQQGAGELFF.

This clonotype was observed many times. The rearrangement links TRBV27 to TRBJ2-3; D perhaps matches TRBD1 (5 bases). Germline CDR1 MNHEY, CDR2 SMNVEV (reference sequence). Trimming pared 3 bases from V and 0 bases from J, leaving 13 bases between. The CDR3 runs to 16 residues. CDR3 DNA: TGTGCCAGCAGTTTTGGCGTGACAGAAAGCACAGATACGCAGTATTTT. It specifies CASSFGVTESTDTQYF.

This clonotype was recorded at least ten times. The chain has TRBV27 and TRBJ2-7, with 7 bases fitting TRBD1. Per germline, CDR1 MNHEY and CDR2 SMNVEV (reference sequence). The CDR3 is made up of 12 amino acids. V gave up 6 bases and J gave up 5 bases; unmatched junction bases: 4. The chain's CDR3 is CASRDTGDEQYF. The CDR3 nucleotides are TGTGCCAGCAGAGACACAGGGGACGAGCAGTACTTC.

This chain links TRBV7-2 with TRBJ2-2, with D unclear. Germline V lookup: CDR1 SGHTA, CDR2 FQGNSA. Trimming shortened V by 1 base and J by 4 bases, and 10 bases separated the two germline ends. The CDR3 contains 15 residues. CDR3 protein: CASSLDPAPTGELFF. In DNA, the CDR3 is TGTGCCAGCAGCTTAGATCCAGCGCCCACCGGGGAGCTGTTTTTT.

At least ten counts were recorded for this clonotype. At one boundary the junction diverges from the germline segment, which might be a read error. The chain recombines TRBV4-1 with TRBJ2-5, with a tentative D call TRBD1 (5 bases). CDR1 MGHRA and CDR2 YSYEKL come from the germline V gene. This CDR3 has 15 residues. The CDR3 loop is CSSSQSRDPGETQYF. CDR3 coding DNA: TGCTCCAGCAGCCAAAGCAGGGATCCAGGGGAGACCCAGTACTTC.

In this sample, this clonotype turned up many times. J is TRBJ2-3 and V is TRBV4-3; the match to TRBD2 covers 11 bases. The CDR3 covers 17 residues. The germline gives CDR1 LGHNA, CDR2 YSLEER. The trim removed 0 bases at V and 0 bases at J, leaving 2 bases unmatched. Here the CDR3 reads CASSQEGLAASTDTQYF. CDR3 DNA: TGCGCCAGCAGCCAAGAGGGACTAGCGGCTAGCACAGATACGCAGTATTTT.

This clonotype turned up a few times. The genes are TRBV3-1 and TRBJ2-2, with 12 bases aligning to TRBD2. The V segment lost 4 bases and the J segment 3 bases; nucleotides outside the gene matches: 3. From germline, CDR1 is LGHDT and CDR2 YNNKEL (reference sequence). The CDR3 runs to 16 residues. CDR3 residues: CASSRRLAGDTGELFF. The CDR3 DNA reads TGTGCCAGCAGCCGACGACTAGCGGGAGACACCGGGGAGCTGTTTTTT.

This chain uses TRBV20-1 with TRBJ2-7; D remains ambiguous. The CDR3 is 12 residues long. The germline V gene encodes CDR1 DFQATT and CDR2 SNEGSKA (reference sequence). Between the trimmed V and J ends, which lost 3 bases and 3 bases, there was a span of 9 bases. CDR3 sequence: CSASRILYEQYF. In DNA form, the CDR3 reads TGCAGTGCTAGCCGTATTCTCTACGAGCAGTACTTC.

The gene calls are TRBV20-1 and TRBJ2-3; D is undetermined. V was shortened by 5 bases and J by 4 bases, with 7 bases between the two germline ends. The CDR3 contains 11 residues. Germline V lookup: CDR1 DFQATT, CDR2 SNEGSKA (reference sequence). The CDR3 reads CSAFGSDTQYF. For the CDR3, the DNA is TGCAGTGCTTTTGGATCAGATACGCAGTATTTT.

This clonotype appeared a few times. The CDR3: CASSRTLGAYGYTF. The CDR3 DNA follows: TGTGCCAGCAGCCGGACCTTGGGAGCCTATGGCTACACCTTC. This chain joins TRBV27 and TRBJ1-2; D gene ambiguous. Germline loops: CDR1 MNHEY, CDR2 SMNVEV (reference sequence). V lost 6 bases and J lost 4, with 15 bases in between. The CDR3 is 14 residues long.

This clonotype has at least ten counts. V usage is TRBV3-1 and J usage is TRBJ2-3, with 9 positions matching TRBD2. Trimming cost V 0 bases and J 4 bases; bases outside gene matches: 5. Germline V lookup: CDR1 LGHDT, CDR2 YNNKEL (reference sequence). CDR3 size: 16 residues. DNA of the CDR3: TGTGCCAGCAGCCAAGAAGGCGGGAGGGTCGCAGATACGCAGTATTTT. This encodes CASSQEGGRVADTQYF.

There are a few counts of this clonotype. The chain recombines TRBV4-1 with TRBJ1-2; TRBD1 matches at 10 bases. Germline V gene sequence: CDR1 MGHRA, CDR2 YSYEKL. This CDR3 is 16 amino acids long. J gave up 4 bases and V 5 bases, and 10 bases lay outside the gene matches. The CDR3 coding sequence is TGCGCCAGCAGCTCCCGGAACCGGGACAGGGGCTATGGCTACACCTTC. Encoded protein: CASSSRNRDRGYGYTF.

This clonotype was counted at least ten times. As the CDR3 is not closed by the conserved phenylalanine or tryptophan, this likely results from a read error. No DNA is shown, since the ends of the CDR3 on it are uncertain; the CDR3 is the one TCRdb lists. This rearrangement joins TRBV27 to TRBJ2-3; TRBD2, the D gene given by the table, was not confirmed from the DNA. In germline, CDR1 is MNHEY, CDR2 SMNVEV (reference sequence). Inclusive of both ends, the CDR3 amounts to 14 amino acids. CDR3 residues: CASSLEGLAGALSY.

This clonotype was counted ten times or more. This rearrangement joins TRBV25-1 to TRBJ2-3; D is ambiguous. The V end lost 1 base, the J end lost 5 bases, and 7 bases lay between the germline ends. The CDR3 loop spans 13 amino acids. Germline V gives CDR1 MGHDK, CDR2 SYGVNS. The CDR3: CASSEWSGDTQYF. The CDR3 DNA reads TGTGCCAGCAGTGAATGGTCCGGAGATACGCAGTATTTT.

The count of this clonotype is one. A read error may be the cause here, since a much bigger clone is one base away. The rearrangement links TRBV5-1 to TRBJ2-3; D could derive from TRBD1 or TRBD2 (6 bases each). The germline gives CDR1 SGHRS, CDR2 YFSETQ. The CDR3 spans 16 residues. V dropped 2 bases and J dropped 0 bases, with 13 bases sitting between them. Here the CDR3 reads CASSFDGGFSTDTQYF. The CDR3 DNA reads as TGCGCCAGCAGCTTCGACGGGGGCTTTAGCACAGATACGCAGTATTTT. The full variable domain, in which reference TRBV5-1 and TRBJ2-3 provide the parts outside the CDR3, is KAGVTQTPRYLIKTRGQQVTLSCSPISGHRSVSWYQQTPGQGLQFLFEYFSETQRNKGNFPGRFSGRQFSNSRSEMNVSTLELGDSALYLCASSFDGGFSTDTQYFGPGTRLTVL.

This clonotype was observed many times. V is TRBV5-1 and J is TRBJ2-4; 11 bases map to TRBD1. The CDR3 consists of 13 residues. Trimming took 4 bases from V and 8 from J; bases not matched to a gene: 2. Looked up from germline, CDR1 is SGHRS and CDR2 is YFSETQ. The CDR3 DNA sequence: TGCGCCAGCAGCGTGGGACAGGGGGACATTCAGTACTTC. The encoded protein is CASSVGQGDIQYF.

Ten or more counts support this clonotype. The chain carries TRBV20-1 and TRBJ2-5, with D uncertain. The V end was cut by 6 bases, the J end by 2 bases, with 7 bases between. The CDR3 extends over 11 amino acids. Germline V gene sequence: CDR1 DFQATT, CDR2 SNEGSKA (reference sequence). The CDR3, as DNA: TGCAGTGCCGCGGATCAAGAGACCCAGTACTTC. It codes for CSAADQETQYF.

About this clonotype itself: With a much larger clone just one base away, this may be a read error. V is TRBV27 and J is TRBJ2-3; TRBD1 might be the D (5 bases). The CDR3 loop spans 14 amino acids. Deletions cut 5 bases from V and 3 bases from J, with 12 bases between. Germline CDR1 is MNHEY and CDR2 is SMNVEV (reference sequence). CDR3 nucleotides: TGTGCCAGCAGTCTGGGGCGAGCTACAGATACGCAGTATTTT. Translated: CASSLGRATDTQYF.

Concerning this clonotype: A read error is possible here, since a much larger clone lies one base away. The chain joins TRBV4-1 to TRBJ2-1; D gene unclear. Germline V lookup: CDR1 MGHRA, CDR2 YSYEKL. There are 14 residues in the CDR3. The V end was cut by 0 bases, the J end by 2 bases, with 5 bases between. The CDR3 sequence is CASSQDLAYNEQFF. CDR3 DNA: TGCGCCAGCAGCCAAGATCTCGCCTACAATGAGCAGTTCTTC.

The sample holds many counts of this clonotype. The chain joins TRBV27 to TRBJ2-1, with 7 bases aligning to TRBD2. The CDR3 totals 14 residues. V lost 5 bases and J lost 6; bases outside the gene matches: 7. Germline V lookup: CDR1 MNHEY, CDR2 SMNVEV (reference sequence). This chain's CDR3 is CASSPGLHLNEQFF. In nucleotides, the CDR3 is TGTGCCAGCAGTCCGGGACTACATCTCAATGAGCAGTTCTTC.

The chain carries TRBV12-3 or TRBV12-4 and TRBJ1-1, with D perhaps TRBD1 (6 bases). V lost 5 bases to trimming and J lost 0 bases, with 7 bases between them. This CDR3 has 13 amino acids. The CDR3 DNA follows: TGTGCCAGCAGTACAGGGATGAACACTGAAGCTTTCTTT. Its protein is CASSTGMNTEAFF.

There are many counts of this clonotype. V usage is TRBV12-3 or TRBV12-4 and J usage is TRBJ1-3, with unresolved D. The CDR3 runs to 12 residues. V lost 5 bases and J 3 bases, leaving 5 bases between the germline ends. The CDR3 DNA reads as TGTGCCAGCAGTCCACGTGGAAACACCATATATTTT. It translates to CASSPRGNTIYF.